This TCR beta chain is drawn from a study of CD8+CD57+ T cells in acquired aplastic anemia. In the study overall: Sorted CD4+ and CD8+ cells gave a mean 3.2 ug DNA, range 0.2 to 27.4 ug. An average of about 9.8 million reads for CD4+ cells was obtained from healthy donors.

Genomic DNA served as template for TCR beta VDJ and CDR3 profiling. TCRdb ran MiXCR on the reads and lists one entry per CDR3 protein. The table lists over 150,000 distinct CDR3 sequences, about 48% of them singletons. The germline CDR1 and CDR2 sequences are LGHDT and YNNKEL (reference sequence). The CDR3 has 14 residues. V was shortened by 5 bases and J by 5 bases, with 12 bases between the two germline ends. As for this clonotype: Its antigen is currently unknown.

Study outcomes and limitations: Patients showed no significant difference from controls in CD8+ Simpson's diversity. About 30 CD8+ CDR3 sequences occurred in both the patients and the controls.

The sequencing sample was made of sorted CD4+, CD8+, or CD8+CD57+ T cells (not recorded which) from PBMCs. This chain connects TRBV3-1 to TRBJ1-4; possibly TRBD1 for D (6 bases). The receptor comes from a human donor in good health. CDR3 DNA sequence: TGTGCCAGCAGCTCCCGGACAGAGAATGAAAAACTGTTTTTT. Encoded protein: CASSSRTENEKLFF.